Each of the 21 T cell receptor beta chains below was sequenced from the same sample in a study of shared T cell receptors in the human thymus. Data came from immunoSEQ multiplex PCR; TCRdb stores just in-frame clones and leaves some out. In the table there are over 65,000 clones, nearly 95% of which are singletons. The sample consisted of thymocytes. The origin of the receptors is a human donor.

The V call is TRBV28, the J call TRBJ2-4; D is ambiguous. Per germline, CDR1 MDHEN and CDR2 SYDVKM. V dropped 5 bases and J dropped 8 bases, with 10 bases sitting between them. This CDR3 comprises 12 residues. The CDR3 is CASSPYVDIQYF. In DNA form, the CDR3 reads TGTGCCAGCAGTCCCTACGTGGACATTCAGTACTTC.

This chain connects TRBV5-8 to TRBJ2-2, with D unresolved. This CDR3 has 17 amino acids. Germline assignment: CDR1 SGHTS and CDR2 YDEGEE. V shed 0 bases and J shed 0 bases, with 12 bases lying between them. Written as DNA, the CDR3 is TGTGCCAGCAGCTTGGTTCCGACGGCCTCGAACACCGGGGAGCTGTTTTTT. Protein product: CASSLVPTASNTGELFF. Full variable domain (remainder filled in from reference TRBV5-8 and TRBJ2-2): EAGVTQSPTHLIKTRGQQATLRCSPISGHTSVYWYQQALGLGLQFLLWYDEGEERNRGNFPPRFSGRQFPNYSSELNVNALELEDSALYLCASSLVPTASNTGELFFGEGSRLTVL.

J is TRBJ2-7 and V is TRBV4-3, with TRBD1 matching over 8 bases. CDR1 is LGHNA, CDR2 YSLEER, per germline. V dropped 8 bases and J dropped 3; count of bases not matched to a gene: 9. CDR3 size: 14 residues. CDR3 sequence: CASGPRTGNYEQYF. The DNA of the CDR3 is TGCGCCAGCGGCCCCCGGACAGGGAACTACGAGCAGTACTTC.

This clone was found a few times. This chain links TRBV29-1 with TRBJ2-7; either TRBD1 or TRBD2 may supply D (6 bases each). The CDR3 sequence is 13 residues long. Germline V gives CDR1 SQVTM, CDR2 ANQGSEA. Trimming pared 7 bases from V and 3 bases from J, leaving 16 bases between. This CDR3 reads CSGLGQTNYEQYF. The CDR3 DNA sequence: TGCAGCGGACTAGGACAGACGAACTACGAGCAGTACTTC.

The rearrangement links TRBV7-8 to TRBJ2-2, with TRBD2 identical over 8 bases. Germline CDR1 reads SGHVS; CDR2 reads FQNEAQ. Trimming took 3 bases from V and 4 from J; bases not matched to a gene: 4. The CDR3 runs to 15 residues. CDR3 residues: CASSFAGGPTGELFF. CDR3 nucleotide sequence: TGTGCCAGCAGCTTTGCGGGGGGCCCCACCGGGGAGCTGTTTTTT.

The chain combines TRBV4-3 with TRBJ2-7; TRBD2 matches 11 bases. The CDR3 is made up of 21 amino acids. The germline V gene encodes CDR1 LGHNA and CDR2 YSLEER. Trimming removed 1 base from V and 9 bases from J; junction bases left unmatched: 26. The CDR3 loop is CASSQVLFVAGGPLRPVGQYF. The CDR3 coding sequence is TGCGCCAGCAGCCAAGTTTTGTTTGTAGCGGGGGGGCCTTTGCGGCCCGTGGGGCAGTACTTC.

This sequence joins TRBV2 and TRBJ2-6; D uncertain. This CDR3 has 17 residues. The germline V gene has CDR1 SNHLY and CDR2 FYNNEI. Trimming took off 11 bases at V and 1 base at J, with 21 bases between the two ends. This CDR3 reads CARALIAPLSGANVLTF. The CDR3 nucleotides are TGTGCCCGGGCGTTGATTGCACCTTTGTCTGGGGCCAACGTCCTGACTTTC.

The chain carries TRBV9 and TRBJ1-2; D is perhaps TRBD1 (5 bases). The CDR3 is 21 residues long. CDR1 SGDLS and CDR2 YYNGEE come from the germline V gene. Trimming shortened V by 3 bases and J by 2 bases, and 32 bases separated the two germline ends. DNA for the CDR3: TGTGCCAGCAGCGCCCTACGACAGTCTCTGGAAAGTTCCTTTTTGAACTATGGCTACACCTTC. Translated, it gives CASSALRQSLESSFLNYGYTF.

Here the CDR3 reads CASNSTNRDLYGYTF. The CDR3 coding sequence is TGTGCCAGCAACTCAACGAACCGGGACCTATATGGCTACACCTTC. V and J are TRBV7-3 and TRBJ1-2; possible D gene TRBD1, 5 bases. Germline CDR1 SGHTA, CDR2 FQGTGA. The CDR3 is 15 amino acids. V lost 7 bases and J 5 bases, leaving 20 bases between the germline ends.

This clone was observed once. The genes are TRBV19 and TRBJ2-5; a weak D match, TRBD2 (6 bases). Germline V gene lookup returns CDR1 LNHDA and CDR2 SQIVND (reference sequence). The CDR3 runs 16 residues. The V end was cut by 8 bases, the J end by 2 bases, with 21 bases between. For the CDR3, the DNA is TGTGCCAGTGGACATGGAGGGGCAGCCGAACAAGAGACCCAGTACTTC. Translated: CASGHGGAAEQETQYF.

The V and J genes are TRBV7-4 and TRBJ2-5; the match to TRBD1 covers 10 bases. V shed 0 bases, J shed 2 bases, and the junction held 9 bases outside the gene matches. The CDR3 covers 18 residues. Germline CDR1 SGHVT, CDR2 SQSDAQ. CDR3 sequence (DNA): TGTGCCAGCAGCTTAGCGTTTAAGGGACAGGGGAAACAAGAGACCCAGTACTTC. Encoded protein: CASSLAFKGQGKQETQYF.

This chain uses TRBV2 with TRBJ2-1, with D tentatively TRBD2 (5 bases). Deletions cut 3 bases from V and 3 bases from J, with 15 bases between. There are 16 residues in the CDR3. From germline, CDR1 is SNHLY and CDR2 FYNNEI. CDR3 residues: CASSDHRLAHYNEQFF. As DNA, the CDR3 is TGTGCCAGCAGTGATCATCGCCTAGCCCACTACAATGAGCAGTTCTTC.

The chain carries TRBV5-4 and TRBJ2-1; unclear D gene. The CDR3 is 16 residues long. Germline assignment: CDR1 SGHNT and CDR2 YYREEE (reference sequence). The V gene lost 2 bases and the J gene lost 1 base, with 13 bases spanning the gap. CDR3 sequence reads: CASSLGNRLSYNEQFF. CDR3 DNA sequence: TGTGCCAGCAGCTTAGGCAACCGGCTATCCTACAATGAGCAGTTCTTC.

The CDR3 region has the DNA TGTGCCAGCAGCCACTACGGGGGTGTGGATTCACCCCTCCACTTT. Translating gives CASSHYGGVDSPLHF. V gene TRBV6-5 combines with J gene TRBJ1-6, with D possibly being TRBD1 (5 bases). CDR1 is MNHEY and CDR2 is SVGAGI in the germline V gene. The V end lost 6 bases, the J end lost 8 bases, and 17 bases lay between the germline ends. The CDR3 sequence is 15 residues long.

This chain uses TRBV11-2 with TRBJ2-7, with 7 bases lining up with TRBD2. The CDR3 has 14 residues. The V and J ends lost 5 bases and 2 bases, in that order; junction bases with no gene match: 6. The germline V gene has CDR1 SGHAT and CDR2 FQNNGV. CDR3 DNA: TGTGCCAGCAGCGGTAGCGGGCCAGCCTACGAGCAGTACTTC. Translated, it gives CASSGSGPAYEQYF. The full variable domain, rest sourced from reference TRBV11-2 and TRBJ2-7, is EAGVAQSPRYKIIEKRQSVAFWCNPISGHATLYWYQQILGQGPKLLIQFQNNGVVDDSQLPKDRFSAERLKGVDSTLKIQPAKLEDSAVYLCASSGSGPAYEQYFGPGTRLTVT.

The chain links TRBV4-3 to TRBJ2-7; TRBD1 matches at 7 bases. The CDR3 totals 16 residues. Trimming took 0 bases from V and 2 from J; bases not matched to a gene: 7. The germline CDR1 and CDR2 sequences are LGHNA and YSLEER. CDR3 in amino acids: CASSQDLDREPYEQYF. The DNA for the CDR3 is TGCGCCAGCAGCCAAGATTTAGACAGGGAACCCTACGAGCAGTACTTC.

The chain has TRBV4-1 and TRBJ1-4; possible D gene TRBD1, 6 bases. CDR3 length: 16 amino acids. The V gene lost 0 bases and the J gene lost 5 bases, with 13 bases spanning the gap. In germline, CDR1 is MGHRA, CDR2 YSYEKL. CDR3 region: CASSQEEPGQNEKLFF. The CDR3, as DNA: TGCGCCAGCAGCCAAGAGGAGCCGGGACAAAATGAAAAACTGTTTTTT.

DNA for the CDR3: TGCGCCAGTCTATTTACGGCTATGAACACTGAAGCTTTCTTT. Its protein is CASLFTAMNTEAFF. This chain joins TRBV10-1 and TRBJ1-1; D is uncertain. The CDR3 loop spans 14 amino acids. Trimming pared 9 bases from V and 0 bases from J, leaving 14 bases between. Per germline, CDR1 WNHNN and CDR2 SYGVQD (reference sequence).

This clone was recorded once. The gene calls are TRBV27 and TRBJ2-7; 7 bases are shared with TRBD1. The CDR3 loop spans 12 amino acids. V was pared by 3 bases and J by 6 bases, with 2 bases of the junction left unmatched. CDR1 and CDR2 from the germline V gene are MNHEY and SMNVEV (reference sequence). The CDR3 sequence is CASSFRQGEQYF. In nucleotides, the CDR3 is TGTGCCAGCAGTTTCCGACAGGGCGAGCAGTACTTC.

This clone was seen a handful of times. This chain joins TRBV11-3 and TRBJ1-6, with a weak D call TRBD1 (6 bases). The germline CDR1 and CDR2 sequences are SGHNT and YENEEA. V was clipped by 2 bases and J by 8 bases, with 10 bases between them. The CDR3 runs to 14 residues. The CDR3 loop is CASSLSGGDSPLHF. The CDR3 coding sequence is TGTGCCAGCAGCTTAAGTGGGGGCGATTCACCCCTCCACTTT.

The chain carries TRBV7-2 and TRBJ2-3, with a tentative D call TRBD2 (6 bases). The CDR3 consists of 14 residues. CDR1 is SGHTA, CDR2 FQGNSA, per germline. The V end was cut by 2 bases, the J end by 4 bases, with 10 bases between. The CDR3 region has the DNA TGTGCCAGCAGCTTAACGCCTAGCGCAGATACGCAGTATTTT. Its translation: CASSLTPSADTQYF.